Listed below are T cell receptor beta chains from one sample, sequenced in a study of vaccination and CD4 T cells after COVID-19. TCRdb used MiXCR to reprocess the PCR reads, holding one entry per CDR3 protein. The data contain some 18,000 distinct CDR3 sequences, 43% of them singletons. Antigen specificity for these receptors is unknown. The input for sequencing was CD4+ T cells from blood, cultured in vitro, taken after SARS-CoV-2 vaccination. These receptor sequences come from a human donor who had recovered from COVID-19. Both conserved end residues are part of each CDR3. D genes are given only for firm matches. Clone size is stated in some rows and not others, as once, few, many or a class when expanded.

CDR3 DNA,CDR3 protein,V gene,D gene,clone size,J gene
TGCAGTGCTAGAGAGTGGGGACAGGGGAGGGACGAGCAGTACTTC,CSAREWGQGRDEQYF,TRBV20-1,TRBD1,NA,TRBJ2-7
TGCGCCAGCAGCCAGGATTCGACAGGGGGCTTGAGGGAGCAGTACTTC,CASSQDSTGGLREQYF,TRBV4-3,TRBD1,once,TRBJ2-7
TGTGCCAGCAGTGAGCCACCCCTTCTGGGGGGGCCCTACGATACGCAGTATTTT,CASSEPPLLGGPYDTQYF,TRBV6-1,NA,NA,TRBJ2-3
TGTGCCACCAGCAGAGATCTGGGCCAGTCCTACGAGCAGTACTTC,CATSRDLGQSYEQYF,TRBV15,NA,NA,TRBJ2-7
TGTGCCAGCAGCAACCTAGACAGGGCTGGAAACACCATATATTTT,CASSNLDRAGNTIYF,TRBV5-4,TRBD1,NA,TRBJ1-3
TGTGCCATCAGGGCTAGCAGCACAGATACGCAGTATTTT,CAIRASSTDTQYF,TRBV10-3,NA,NA,TRBJ2-3
TGCAGTGCATCCCGGGACGGCTCCTACAATGAGCAGTTCTTC,CSASRDGSYNEQFF,TRBV20-1,NA,NA,TRBJ2-1
TGTGCCAGCAGTTTCCTCAATGTGAACACTGAAGCTTTCTTT,CASSFLNVNTEAFF,TRBV12-3/TRBV12-4,NA,NA,TRBJ1-1
TGTGCCAGCAGTTTTCGGGGACAGATCTATGGCTACACCTTC,CASSFRGQIYGYTF,TRBV28,TRBD1,few,TRBJ1-2
TGTGCCAGCACGGGCGGGGCCTACGAGCAGTACTTC,CASTGGAYEQYF,TRBV28,NA,NA,TRBJ2-7
TGCAGTGCTAGCTGGTCGAGCTACGAGCAGTACTTC,CSASWSSYEQYF,TRBV20-1,NA,NA,TRBJ2-7
TGTGCCAGCAGCCTAAAGGGGCGGGGTGACGAGCAGTACTTC,CASSLKGRGDEQYF,TRBV5-4,NA,NA,TRBJ2-7
TGTGCCAGCAGTGAAGAGGGGGTCTCATACAATGAGCAGTTCTTC,CASSEEGVSYNEQFF,TRBV6-1,NA,NA,TRBJ2-1
TGTGCCAGCAGTCCCTGGGGCAAAAACATTCAGTACTTC,CASSPWGKNIQYF,TRBV2,NA,NA,TRBJ2-4
TGTGCCAGCAGCCGTAGCGGGAGTCCCGGGGAGCTGTTTTTT,CASSRSGSPGELFF,TRBV7-6,TRBD2,NA,TRBJ2-2
TGTGCCAGCAGCCCCCTACAGGGGAATAATTCACCCCTCCACTTT,CASSPLQGNNSPLHF,TRBV7-9,TRBD1,NA,TRBJ1-6
TGCAGTGCTAGAGATCGGGTCGACCACTTTGCCTACGAGCAGTACTTC,CSARDRVDHFAYEQYF,TRBV20-1,NA,few,TRBJ2-7
TGCAGTGCTAGAGCGTTAAGTGAGCAGTTCTTC,CSARALSEQFF,TRBV20-1,NA,NA,TRBJ2-1
TGTGCCAGTAGTATACGGACTAGCGGGAGGAGTTCCGGGGAGCTGTTTTTT,CASSIRTSGRSSGELFF,TRBV19,TRBD2,NA,TRBJ2-2
TGTGCCAGCAGCGAGGACAGGGTCGTGACTGAAGCTTTCTTT,CASSEDRVVTEAFF,TRBV7-2,TRBD1,NA,TRBJ1-1
TGCGCCAGCAGCCAAGGGCCGGGACAGGTTTATGGCTACACCTTC,CASSQGPGQVYGYTF,TRBV4-3,TRBD1,NA,TRBJ1-2
TGCAGTATCACTAGCGGGAGTCACTCCTACGAGCAGTACTTC,CSITSGSHSYEQYF,TRBV20-1,TRBD2,NA,TRBJ2-7
TGTGCCGCCAGAGATTCCTTTTACAATGAGCAGTTCTTC,CAARDSFYNEQFF,TRBV6-1,NA,NA,TRBJ2-1
TGTGCCAGCAGCTTAGGAGTACCGGAGACCCAGTACTTC,CASSLGVPETQYF,TRBV7-9,NA,few,TRBJ2-5
TGTGCCAGCAGTATGACAGGTAGTCAGCCCCAGCATTTT,CASSMTGSQPQHF,TRBV6-1,NA,NA,TRBJ1-5
TGTGCCAGCAGCTTATCTGCCGACGGGGGGGCCGGGGAGCTGTTTTTT,CASSLSADGGAGELFF,TRBV7-6,TRBD2,NA,TRBJ2-2
TGTGCCAGCAGCTCGGACAAGAACACTGAAGCTTTCTTT,CASSSDKNTEAFF,TRBV7-2,NA,NA,TRBJ1-1
TGCAGTGCTAGACTTTTAGGACGCCTCTACGAGCAGTACTTC,CSARLLGRLYEQYF,TRBV20-1,NA,NA,TRBJ2-7
TGCAGTGCTAGTAGGGACAGGGGATATGGACCCCAGCATTTT,CSASRDRGYGPQHF,TRBV20-1,TRBD1,NA,TRBJ1-5
TGTGCCAGTAGGCTACAGGACAGCCGCTACAATGAGCAGTTCTTC,CASRLQDSRYNEQFF,TRBV19,NA,NA,TRBJ2-1
TGTGCCATCAGTCGTGGTCCGGGACAGGGGTCATTTCTTTCACCCCTCCACTTT,CAISRGPGQGSFLSPLHF,TRBV10-3,TRBD1,few,TRBJ1-6
TGTGCCAGCGCGGCCTCGCCATCCTACGAGCAGTACTTC,CASAASPSYEQYF,TRBV2,NA,NA,TRBJ2-7
TGTGCCAGCTTCCGGCTCCCAGGCTATGGCTACACCTTC,CASFRLPGYGYTF,TRBV28,NA,NA,TRBJ1-2
TGCAGTGCTCGCAAGGGGACTAGCGGAACAGATACGCAGTATTTT,CSARKGTSGTDTQYF,TRBV20-1,TRBD2,few,TRBJ2-3